One sample yielded the 5 T cell receptor beta chains listed below, sequenced in a study of T cell repertoires in cytomegalovirus infection. One entry per CDR3 protein, called by TCRdb with MiXCR from the reads. The table records about 490,000 distinct CDR3 sequences, 16% of them present only once. The source material was CD8+ T cells from PBMCs. The receptors were sampled from a human donor in good health (CMV status not recorded). Some clones in this sample may be carry-over from other donors' samples.

This chain joins TRBV27 and TRBJ1-6; D ambiguous. This CDR3 is built from 13 residues. V shed 8 bases and J shed 9 bases, with 14 bases lying between them. Germline V gene lookup returns CDR1 MNHEY and CDR2 SMNVEV (reference sequence). CDR3 DNA sequence: TGTGCCAGCTCCGTATCGAGGGCTTCACCCCTCCACTTT. Its translation is CASSVSRASPLHF.

This rearrangement joins TRBV7-6 to TRBJ2-1, with D possibly matching TRBD2 (5 bases). Trimming took off 6 bases at V and 8 bases at J, with 11 bases between the two ends. Germline assignment: CDR1 SGHVS and CDR2 FNYEAQ. The CDR3 extends over 12 amino acids. The CDR3 spells CASRSGEYEQFF. For the CDR3, the DNA is TGTGCCAGCAGATCCGGGGAGTATGAGCAGTTCTTC.

The genes are TRBV7-9 and TRBJ2-1, with D unclear. V lost 4 bases, J lost 8 bases, and 15 bases lay in between. CDR3 length: 14 residues. Germline V gene data show CDR1 as SEHNR and CDR2 as FQNEAQ (reference sequence). The CDR3 DNA reads TGTGCCAGCAGCTATAACTCAGGATACGATGAGCAGTTCTTC. This translates into CASSYNSGYDEQFF.

This clonotype has ten or more counts. This chain uses TRBV11-2 with TRBJ1-1; a possible D gene is TRBD1 (6 bases). Germline loops: CDR1 SGHAT, CDR2 FQNNGV. This CDR3 region has 14 residues. V shed 1 base and J shed 7 bases, with 13 bases lying between them. CDR3 in amino acids: CASSLVGGPGEAFF. As DNA, the CDR3 is TGTGCCAGCAGCTTAGTCGGGGGGCCAGGTGAAGCTTTCTTT.

The chain joins TRBV4-1 to TRBJ1-1, with D perhaps TRBD1 (5 bases). This CDR3 region has 15 residues. CDR1 and CDR2 from the germline V gene are MGHRA and YSYEKL. Between the trimmed V and J ends, which lost 1 base and 3 bases, there was a span of 12 bases. The CDR3 DNA reads as TGCGCCAGCAGCCAAGTAGGCAGAGGGGACACTGAAGCTTTCTTT. Encoded protein: CASSQVGRGDTEAFF.